The source of this T cell receptor (beta chain) is a study of Ad26.COV2.S vaccination and SARS-CoV-2 variants. At the level of the study: Dosing was one shot or two shots 56 days apart.

Using immunoSEQ multiplex PCR, the repertoire was profiled, and TCRdb retains in-frame clones only, with some absent. The table lists a few hundred thousand clones, around 86% of them singletons. In the case of this clone: Antigen specificity is unknown.

Per germline, CDR1 KGHDR and CDR2 SFDVKD. This CDR3 is 17 amino acids long. V shed 1 base and J 5 bases; nucleotides not matched to a gene: 10. The treatment denotes: some 20 received Ad26.COV2.S at low or high dose, single or two shots; about five received placebo; per-sample allocation not given. Samples were taken on day 63 after the first vaccine or placebo injection. The vaccine delivered Wuhan-strain SARS-CoV-2 spike through an Ad26 vector. The study's findings and limits: The analyses of TCR breadth and depth may have understated the size of total T cell responses.

The chain is built from TRBV24-1 and TRBJ2-4; 7 bases match TRBD2. The sample here was peripheral blood, taken in a trial of Ad26.COV2.S vaccine versus placebo. This clonotype was obtained from a person aged 18-60 years who received the Ad26.COV2.S COVID-19 vaccine or a placebo. Here the CDR3 DNA reads TGTGCCACCAGTGATTTACAGGTGCGGGGGTGGGAAAACATTCAGTACTTC. This translates into CATSDLQVRGWENIQYF.